The clone carrying this T cell receptor (beta chain) showed up just a few times. The antigen remains unidentified. The sample's time point: persistent/refractory GD, antithyroid drugs over 5 years with positive TRAb. Scientists built the TCR library using RNA that was extracted from PBMCs. The record originates from a study of regulatory T cells in long-lasting Graves disease. Libraries of TCR beta came from iRepertoire HTBI primers plus Arm-PCR of CDR3 regions. TCRdb analysed the multiplex PCR reads with MiXCR anew, one entry per CDR3 protein. The sample yields 500,000 to 700,000 distinct CDR3 sequences, around 30% seen once. Germline trimming cut 4 bases from V and 7 bases from J; bases unmatched to any gene: 9. The V gene's germline CDR1 is MGHRA and CDR2 YSYEKL. The CDR3 loop spans 14 amino acids. The study, taken as a whole, reports: Compared with new cases, persistent Graves' patients showed reduced TCR diversity. TRBV28, TRBJ1-2 and TRBJ2-5 were favored in persistent disease.

The chain couples TRBV4-1 to TRBJ1-2; 7 positions match TRBD1. The clonotype was recovered from a female donor with Graves disease. Here the sequenced sample was peripheral blood mononuclear cells (PBMCs), taken when the disease was refractory, from a patient treated with antithyroid drugs. In DNA form, the CDR3 reads TGCGCCAGCAGCCCTACCTCTGACAGGGTTGGCTACACCTTC. Its protein is CASSPTSDRVGYTF.